This is a list of T cell receptor beta chains from one sample in a study of blood T cell repertoires in COVID-19. Repertoires were generated with immunoSEQ multiplex PCR, while TCRdb's copy carries only in-frame clones and drops some. The sample yields approximately 350,000 clones, about 90% seen once. The source material was peripheral blood. Receptors were obtained from a woman in her twenties or thirties with COVID-19, enrolled during active disease. The CDR3 runs from the conserved cysteine through the conserved F or W. A D gene is named only where the DNA matches it firmly. Some rows mark clone size as missing; the rest say once, few, many or name a class of expanded clone.

clone_size | d_call | j_call | v_call | cdr3_nt | cdr3_aa
NA | TRBD1 | TRBJ1-1 | TRBV29-1 | TGCAGCGTTGAACCAGACAGGGGTGCCCCTGAAGCTTTCTTT | CSVEPDRGAPEAFF
once | NA | TRBJ2-5 | TRBV9 | TGTGCCAGCAGCGAACGAGGGTACCCGCAAGAGACCCAGTACTTC | CASSERGYPQETQYF
NA | TRBD2 | TRBJ2-3 | TRBV13 | TGTGCCAGCAGCACCGTGCGGGGGGGTTCAGATACGCAGTATTTT | CASSTVRGGSDTQYF
NA | NA | TRBJ2-1 | TRBV19 | TGTGCCAGTAGTGTCGGGGCGGGAACTTACTACAATGAGCAGTTCTTC | CASSVGAGTYYNEQFF
NA | TRBD1 | TRBJ2-1 | TRBV7-9 | TGTGCCAGCAGCTTTTTTTCAGGGGGCAATGAGCAGTTCTTC | CASSFFSGGNEQFF
once | NA | TRBJ2-7 | TRBV5-8 | TGTGCCAGCAGCTGGAGCGGCGGCTTCTACGAGCAGTACTTC | CASSWSGGFYEQYF
NA | TRBD2 | TRBJ2-1 | TRBV6-5 | TGTGCCAGCAGCCTCCCGGGGGGGGCCAATGAGCAGTTCTTC | CASSLPGGANEQFF
NA | TRBD1 | TRBJ2-3 | TRBV5-1 | TGCGCCAGCAGCCTCGACAGGGTAACAGATACGCAGTATTTT | CASSLDRVTDTQYF
NA | NA | TRBJ1-6 | TRBV25-1 | TGTGCCAGCAGTGGCAGGGGTTCCTATAATTCACCCCTCCACTTT | CASSGRGSYNSPLHF
NA | NA | TRBJ1-6 | TRBV6-5 | TGTGCCAGCAGTTACAGGGGCAGTGGGTATTCACCCCTCCACTTT | CASSYRGSGYSPLHF
once | TRBD1 | TRBJ2-7 | TRBV3-1/TRBV3-2 | TGTGCCAGCAGCCAAGGGACAGGCACCTACGAGCAGTACTTC | CASSQGTGTYEQYF
few | TRBD2 | TRBJ2-1 | TRBV7-6 | TGTGCCAGCAGCCTAGGAGCGGGGGAGTCCTATGAGCAGTTCTTC | CASSLGAGESYEQFF
NA | NA | TRBJ2-2 | TRBV25-1 | TGTGCCAGCAGAATGCGGGCTGACACCGGGGAGCTGTTTTTT | CASRMRADTGELFF
NA | NA | TRBJ2-2 | TRBV25-1 | TGTGCCAGCAGTTCCTACCGTGGAGGGTGGACCGGGGAGCTGTTTTTT | CASSSYRGGWTGELFF
NA | NA | TRBJ2-2 | TRBV5-4 | TGTGCCAGCAGCCTCCTTAAGGGGGACGGGGAGCTGTTTTTT | CASSLLKGDGELFF
NA | NA | TRBJ1-6 | TRBV5-4 | TGTGCCAGCAGTACGACGGGAGGAGGTTCACCCCTCCACTTT | CASSTTGGGSPLHF
NA | NA | TRBJ1-5 | TRBV6-5 | TGTGCCAGCAGATTGACAGTCAATCAGCCCCAGCATTTT | CASRLTVNQPQHF
NA | NA | TRBJ2-1 | TRBV6-5 | TGTGCCAGCAGTTACTCAGGGGTAGGCTTAGGGAATGAGCAGTTCTTC | CASSYSGVGLGNEQFF
once | NA | TRBJ1-1 | TRBV6-2/TRBV6-3 | TGTGCCAGCAGTTACACCTCCATGAGGGCTGAAGCTTTCTTT | CASSYTSMRAEAFF
NA | NA | TRBJ2-3 | TRBV5-6 | TGTGCCAGCAGCTTGAGGACGGGGAGCACAGATACGCAGTATTTT | CASSLRTGSTDTQYF
NA | NA | TRBJ1-4 | TRBV28 | TGTGCCAGCAGTTCCCTTCCAGGGGATTTGGTAACTAATGAAAAACTGTTTTTT | CASSSLPGDLVTNEKLFF
NA | NA | TRBJ1-2 | TRBV25-1 | TGTGCCAGCACCTATTCAGGGGCGGATGGCTACACCTTC | CASTYSGADGYTF
NA | TRBD2 | TRBJ2-2 | TRBV28 | TGTGCCAGCAGTTTCTTGAATAGCGGGGGGGCAAACGGGGAGCTGTTTTTT | CASSFLNSGGANGELFF
few | NA | TRBJ2-1 | TRBV30 | TGTGCCTGGAGTGATGTACTATCCCGCAGGGGCTCCTACAATGAGCAGTTCTTC | CAWSDVLSRRGSYNEQFF
NA | TRBD2 | TRBJ2-3 | TRBV7-9 | TGTGCCAGCAGCGGGCGTTTAGCGGGGGTCACAGATACGCAGTATTTT | CASSGRLAGVTDTQYF
NA | NA | TRBJ2-7 | TRBV2 | TGTGCCAGCAGTAGATTTTCCCTAGTTGACAGGTCCTACGAGCAGTACTTC | CASSRFSLVDRSYEQYF
NA | NA | TRBJ2-2 | TRBV19 | TGTGCCAGTAAGGGACGGGGGACCGGGGAGCTGTTTTTT | CASKGRGTGELFF
few | NA | TRBJ1-2 | TRBV19 | TGTGCCAGTAGTATTGAGGGACTCTATGGCTACACCTTC | CASSIEGLYGYTF
few | NA | TRBJ1-2 | TRBV6-1 | TGTGCCAGCAGTGAAGCGCTAGCGACTGCTGGGTCCAACTATGGCTACACCTTC | CASSEALATAGSNYGYTF
NA | TRBD1 | TRBJ1-2 | TRBV13 | TGTGCCAGCAGCATGAGGACAGGAGGGAACTATGGCTACACCTTC | CASSMRTGGNYGYTF
few | NA | TRBJ1-3 | TRBV11-2 | TGTGCCAGCAGCTTAGAGCCCGTCAGGGTTTGGGACACCATATATTTT | CASSLEPVRVWDTIYF